These 29 T cell receptor beta chains came from one sample sequenced in a study of blood T cell repertoires in COVID-19. Measured with immunoSEQ multiplex PCR; TCRdb has only the in-frame clones, and not every one. The sample yields 90,000 to 110,000 clones, 70% to 90% seen once. Material for sequencing was peripheral blood. Receptor source: a human donor in a cohort sampled during active COVID-19.

The chain uses TRBV27 and TRBJ1-5; 10 bases agree with TRBD1. CDR1 is MNHEY, CDR2 SMNVEV, per germline (reference sequence). The CDR3 is made up of 15 amino acids. Trimming removed 3 bases from V and 3 bases from J; junction bases left unmatched: 2. The CDR3 region is CASSLGTGANQPQHF. CDR3 sequence (DNA): TGTGCCAGCAGTTTGGGGACAGGGGCCAATCAGCCCCAGCATTTT.

This chain joins TRBV11-1 and TRBJ2-1, with D tentatively TRBD2 (6 bases). Trimming took off 5 bases at V and 0 bases at J, with 11 bases between the two ends. Germline V lookup: CDR1 SGHAT, CDR2 FQDESV (reference sequence). The CDR3 totals 15 residues. The DNA of the CDR3 is TGTGCCAGCAGCCCCGGGAGAGACTCCTACAATGAGCAGTTCTTC. This translates into CASSPGRDSYNEQFF.

The rearrangement links TRBV5-1 to TRBJ2-1, with 9 bases identical to TRBD1. CDR3 length equals 14 residues. Germline V CDR1 and CDR2: SGHRS, YFSETQ. V gave up 3 bases and J gave up 4 bases; unmatched junction bases: 2. CDR3 sequence: CASSSGTGYNEQFF. The CDR3 DNA reads as TGCGCCAGCAGCTCCGGGACAGGGTACAATGAGCAGTTCTTC.

The genes are TRBV19 and TRBJ2-1; 8 nucleotides agree with TRBD1. Looked up from germline, CDR1 is LNHDA and CDR2 is SQIVND (reference sequence). The CDR3 contains 15 residues. J gave up 1 base and V 4 bases, and 3 bases lay outside the gene matches. The CDR3 DNA reads TGTGCCAGTAGTACCCAGGGGGCATCCTACAATGAGCAGTTCTTC. It specifies CASSTQGASYNEQFF.

The rearrangement links TRBV11-3 to TRBJ1-1; 7 bases align to TRBD1. Per germline, CDR1 SGHNT and CDR2 YENEEA. The trim removed 0 bases at V and 2 bases at J, leaving 12 bases unmatched. The CDR3 sequence is 18 residues long. In DNA form, the CDR3 reads TGTGCCAGCAGCTTAGAGACAGGGAGAGAGGTTCGAAACACTGAAGCTTTCTTT. As protein: CASSLETGREVRNTEAFF.

V gene TRBV18 combines with J gene TRBJ1-1, with 8 bases aligning to TRBD1. This CDR3 contains 17 residues. Trimming took 1 base from V and 5 from J; bases not matched to a gene: 12. Germline V gene sequence: CDR1 KGHSH, CDR2 LQKENI. The CDR3 loop is CASSPLEIFTGGTEAFF. CDR3 DNA: TGTGCCAGCTCACCACTCGAGATTTTTACAGGGGGAACTGAAGCTTTCTTT. The variable domain in full, with the rest retrieved from reference TRBV18 and TRBJ1-1, is NAGVMQNPRHLVRRRGQEARLRCSPMKGHSHVYWYRQLPEEGLKFMVYLQKENIIDESGMPKERFSAEFPKEGPSILRIQQVVRGDSAAYFCASSPLEIFTGGTEAFFGQGTRLTVV.

CDR3 nucleotide sequence: TGTGCCAGCAGCCCCCCGGGACTAGCGGGGGGGTCCTACAATGAGCAGTTCTTC. The encoded protein is CASSPPGLAGGSYNEQFF. The chain is built from TRBV3-1 (or the pseudogene TRBV3-2) and TRBJ2-1, with TRBD2 matching over 16 bases. The germline V gene encodes CDR1 LGHDT and CDR2 YNNKEL (reference sequence). The CDR3 is made up of 18 amino acids. V gave up 4 bases and J gave up 1 base; unmatched junction bases: 4.

In DNA, the CDR3 is TGTGCCAGCAGCGCGAATCTAGCGGGAGCGCCCAACGAGCAGTACTTC. It translates to CASSANLAGAPNEQYF. This sequence joins TRBV5-6 and TRBJ2-7; 10 bases match TRBD2. CDR3 length: 16 amino acids. V trimming: 4 bases; J trimming: 5 bases; junction bases outside the gene matches: 12. Germline CDR1 reads SGHDT; CDR2 reads YYEEEE.

V and J are TRBV19 and TRBJ2-3, with D tentatively TRBD2 (6 bases). Trimming removed 5 bases at V and 10 bases at J, with 25 bases between. The CDR3 loop spans 16 amino acids. The germline gives CDR1 LNHDA, CDR2 SQIVND (reference sequence). CDR3 nucleotide sequence: TGTGCCAGTAGTCCAAGATCCGGGACTTGGGGTTTGGCGCAGTATTTT. It is translated as CASSPRSGTWGLAQYF.

The genes are TRBV12-5 and TRBJ2-1; 10 bases line up with TRBD2. In germline, CDR1 is LGHNT, CDR2 FRNRAP. V shed 3 bases and J 4 bases; nucleotides not matched to a gene: 6. This CDR3 region has 16 residues. The DNA of the CDR3 is TGTGCTAGTGGTTTCATTACTAGCGGGGCGTACAATGAGCAGTTCTTC. It is translated as CASGFITSGAYNEQFF. The full variable domain, in which reference TRBV12-5 and TRBJ2-1 provide the parts outside the CDR3, is DARVTQTPRHKVTEMGQEVTMRCQPILGHNTVFWYRQTMMQGLELLAYFRNRAPLDDSGMPKDRFSAEMPDATLATLKIQPSEPRDSAVYFCASGFITSGAYNEQFFGPGTRLTVL.

The gene calls are TRBV5-4 and TRBJ1-1, with no clear D. Per germline, CDR1 SGHNT and CDR2 YYREEE (reference sequence). This CDR3 contains 13 residues. The V gene lost 4 bases and the J gene lost 5 bases, with 12 bases spanning the gap. The CDR3 region has the DNA TGTGCCAGCAGCCTCATGGAGCGAACTGAAGCTTTCTTT. The encoded protein is CASSLMERTEAFF. The full variable domain, with the rest looked up from reference TRBV5-4 and TRBJ1-1, is ETGVTQSPTHLIKTRGQQVTLRCSSQSGHNTVSWYQQALGQGPQFIFQYYREEENGRGNFPPRFSGLQFPNYSSELNVNALELDDSALYLCASSLMERTEAFFGQGTRLTVV.

CDR3 nucleotides: TGTGCCAGCAGTCGCGGGGGTAACACCGGGGAGCTGTTTTTT. Residues: CASSRGGNTGELFF. The chain joins TRBV28 to TRBJ2-2; 7 bases match TRBD2. The CDR3 spans 14 residues. The germline gives CDR1 MDHEN, CDR2 SYDVKM. The ends lost 5 bases at V and 2 bases at J; junction bases unmatched: 2.

The chain recombines TRBV5-4 with TRBJ2-3; maybe TRBD2 (6 bases). Germline lookup yields CDR1 SGHNT and CDR2 YYREEE (reference sequence). CDR3 length equals 15 residues. With 5 bases removed from V and 2 bases from J, the gap between germline ends came to 15 bases. CDR3 amino acids: CASSVPRGTTDTQYF. CDR3 DNA: TGTGCCAGCAGTGTCCCGCGGGGCACCACAGATACGCAGTATTTT.

V is TRBV7-9 and J is TRBJ2-1; a weak D match, TRBD2 (6 bases). Trimming stripped 4 bases from V and 9 bases from J, with 13 bases between. The germline V gene has CDR1 SEHNR and CDR2 FQNEAQ (reference sequence). The CDR3 is 13 amino acids. CDR3 sequence reads: CASSYGGAGEQFF. As DNA, the CDR3 is TGTGCCAGCAGCTACGGCGGGGCCGGTGAGCAGTTCTTC.

This clone has a single count. The rearrangement uses TRBV5-4 and TRBJ2-3, with TRBD1 identical over 9 bases. The germline V gene has CDR1 SGHNT and CDR2 YYREEE (reference sequence). The CDR3 is 16 amino acids. The trim removed 0 bases at V and 7 bases at J, leaving 9 bases unmatched. As DNA, the CDR3 is TGTGCCAGCAGCTTGGCGGGGGGACAGGGAGCCAATACGCAGTATTTT. This translates into CASSLAGGQGANTQYF.

In nucleotides, the CDR3 is TGTGCCACCCGGGACAGACCTAATCAGCCCCAGCATTTT. It encodes CATRDRPNQPQHF. The chain links TRBV24-1 to TRBJ1-5; 7 bases line up with TRBD1. The CDR3 runs 13 residues. The V gene end was trimmed by 9 bases and the J gene end by 4 bases; junction bases not matched to a gene: 5. Germline V gives CDR1 KGHDR, CDR2 SFDVKD.

The V call is TRBV6-1, the J call TRBJ2-7, with TRBD1 as a possible D gene (6 bases). CDR1 and CDR2 (germline): MNHNS, SASEGT. V was clipped by 2 bases and J by 2 bases, with 16 bases between them. The CDR3 has 16 amino acids. CDR3 amino acids: CASSEPARDTTYEQYF. The CDR3 nucleotides read TGTGCCAGCAGTGAACCCGCCCGGGACACAACCTACGAGCAGTACTTC.

The chain employs TRBV7-2 and TRBJ2-5, with unresolved D. Trimming removed 5 bases from V and 3 bases from J, with 16 bases in between. Germline V lookup: CDR1 SGHTA, CDR2 FQGNSA. This CDR3 has 15 residues. CDR3 DNA: TGTGCCAGCAGCCTATACCCCGGTGGAGAAGAGACCCAGTACTTC. Its translation is CASSLYPGGEETQYF.

The chain joins TRBV11-2 to TRBJ2-7; 12 nucleotides match TRBD1. Germline lookup yields CDR1 SGHAT and CDR2 FQNNGV. The length of the CDR3 is 15 residues. The trim removed 2 bases at V and 5 bases at J, leaving 4 bases unmatched. CDR3 nucleotides: TGTGCCAGCAGCTTACTGGGACAGGGGGCCAACGAGCAGTACTTC. Translated, it gives CASSLLGQGANEQYF.

The gene calls are TRBV7-9 and TRBJ2-1; 8 bases map to TRBD2. CDR3 length: 13 amino acids. V shed 8 bases, J shed 8 bases, and the junction held 8 bases outside the gene matches. Germline V gene lookup returns CDR1 SEHNR and CDR2 FQNEAQ (reference sequence). The CDR3 spells CASQREKSHEQFF. CDR3 DNA: TGTGCCAGCCAGCGGGAGAAGAGCCATGAGCAGTTCTTC. The full variable domain, in which reference TRBV7-9 and TRBJ2-1 provide the parts outside the CDR3, is DTGVSQNPRHKITKRGQNVTFRCDPISEHNRLYWYRQTLGQGPEFLTYFQNEAQLEKSRLLSDRFSAERPKGSFSTLEIQRTEQGDSAMYLCASQREKSHEQFFGPGTRLTVL.

This chain joins TRBV4-2 and TRBJ2-7; perhaps TRBD1 as D (6 bases). Trimming stripped 0 bases from V and 2 bases from J, with 11 bases between. The CDR3 contains 15 residues. From germline, CDR1 is LGHNA and CDR2 YNFKEQ. The CDR3 DNA reads as TGTGCCAGCAGCCAAGAAACCCGGACAGCCTACGAGCAGTACTTC. Amino acid sequence: CASSQETRTAYEQYF.

The rearrangement joins TRBV7-2 to TRBJ1-6; 9 bases fit TRBD1. This CDR3 region has 15 residues. Germline lookup yields CDR1 SGHTA and CDR2 FQGNSA. The V and J ends lost 4 bases and 9 bases, in that order; junction bases with no gene match: 7. CDR3 protein: CASSSRTGEASPLHF. Here the CDR3 DNA reads TGTGCCAGCAGCTCGCGGACAGGGGAGGCTTCACCCCTCCACTTT.

This clone has just a few counts. This chain uses TRBV7-9 with TRBJ1-5; 7 bases fit TRBD1. CDR3 length equals 15 residues. Trimming removed 5 bases from V and 2 bases from J; junction bases left unmatched: 6. CDR1 and CDR2 (germline): SEHNR, FQNEAQ (reference sequence). The CDR3 DNA sequence: TGTGCCAGCAGCCCGGACAGGCTGGGCAATCAGCCCCAGCATTTT. Encoded protein: CASSPDRLGNQPQHF.

V usage is TRBV6-5 and J usage is TRBJ2-1; 10 bases align to TRBD1. The CDR3 has 15 residues. V gave up 6 bases and J gave up 5 bases; unmatched junction bases: 7. Germline-derived CDR1 and CDR2 are MNHEY and SVGAGI. As DNA, the CDR3 is TGTGCCAGCAGGAGGACAGGGGGTAGGGACAATGAGCAGTTCTTC. This encodes CASRRTGGRDNEQFF.

The chain is built from TRBV29-1 and TRBJ1-1; TRBD1 matches at 8 bases. The CDR3 length is 13 residues. Germline lookup yields CDR1 SQVTM and CDR2 ANQGSEA. The junction had 4 bases not matched to a gene; V was cut back by 2 bases and J by 5 bases. In nucleotides, the CDR3 is TGCAGCGTTGAAAGGACAGGGAGGACTGAAGCTTTCTTT. Encoded protein: CSVERTGRTEAFF.

The V call is TRBV12-3 or TRBV12-4, the J call TRBJ2-3; 7 nucleotides align to TRBD1. The CDR3 covers 12 residues. The trim removed 5 bases at V and 9 bases at J, leaving 5 bases unmatched. CDR3 nucleotide sequence: TGTGCCAGCAGTCAGACAGGGTTCACGCAGTATTTT. This codes for CASSQTGFTQYF.

This clone counts as medium-sized. The genes are TRBV27 and TRBJ1-2; 7 nucleotides agree with TRBD1. The CDR3 sequence is 13 residues long. After removal of 5 bases from V and 7 bases from J, the junction contained 7 bases not matched to a gene. The germline gives CDR1 MNHEY, CDR2 SMNVEV (reference sequence). The CDR3 reads CASSTGVLGGYTF. For the CDR3, the DNA is TGTGCCAGCAGTACAGGGGTTCTCGGTGGCTACACCTTC.

This clone was observed a single time. The V and J genes are TRBV7-8 and TRBJ2-5, with 11 nucleotides matching TRBD1. Germline V gene sequence: CDR1 SGHVS, CDR2 FQNEAQ. Losses at the gene ends were 4 bases for V and 12 bases for J; bases not matched to a gene: 7. The CDR3 consists of 13 residues. DNA for the CDR3: TGTGCCAGCAGCTCCCGGACAGGGGGCTACGAGTACTTC. It is translated as CASSSRTGGYEYF.

The chain is built from TRBV5-6 and TRBJ2-5, with TRBD2 matching 13 bases. This CDR3 contains 18 residues. With V trimmed by 2 bases and J by 4 bases, 11 bases remained unmatched. CDR1 SGHDT and CDR2 YYEEEE come from the germline V gene. In DNA form, the CDR3 reads TGTGCCAGCAGCTTACGACTAGCGGGGGGCCTCGATGTAGAGACCCAGTACTTC. Residues: CASSLRLAGGLDVETQYF.